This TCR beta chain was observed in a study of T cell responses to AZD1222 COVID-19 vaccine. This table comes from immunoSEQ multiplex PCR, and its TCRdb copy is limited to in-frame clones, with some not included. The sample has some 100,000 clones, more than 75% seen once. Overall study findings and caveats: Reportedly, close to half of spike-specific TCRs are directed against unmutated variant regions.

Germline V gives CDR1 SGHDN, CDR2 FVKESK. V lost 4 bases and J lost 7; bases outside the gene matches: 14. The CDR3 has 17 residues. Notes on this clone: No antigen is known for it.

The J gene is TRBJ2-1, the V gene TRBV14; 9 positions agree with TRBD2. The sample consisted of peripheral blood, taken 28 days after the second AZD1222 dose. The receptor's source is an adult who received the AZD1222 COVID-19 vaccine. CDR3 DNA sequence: TGTGCCAGCAGCCCCCCCCGAGGGGAGCGGGGGGATAATGAGCAGTTCTTC. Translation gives CASSPPRGERGDNEQFF. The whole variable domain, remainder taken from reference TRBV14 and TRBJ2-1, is EAGVTQFPSHSVIEKGQTVTLRCDPISGHDNLYWYRRVMGKEIKFLLHFVKESKQDESGMPNNRFLAERTGGTYSTLKVQPAELEDSGVYFCASSPPRGERGDNEQFFGPGTRLTVL.